Sequencing of this TCR beta chain was carried out in a study of control samples from healthy donors and cancer patients. Generated by immunoSEQ multiplex PCR, the TCRdb table keeps only in-frame clones and is missing some. The sample has 45,000 to 55,000 clones; over 90% are singletons. This clone was observed once. This CDR3 has 11 residues. From germline, CDR1 is MDHEN and CDR2 SYDVKM. Trimming took 5 bases from V and 10 from J, leaving 11 bases between them. The clonotype was recovered from a woman between 45 and 65 years old with head and neck cancer. J is TRBJ1-2 and V is TRBV28; TRBD1 is a possible D gene (6 bases). Sequences were obtained from PBMCs. CDR3 sequence: CASSEQGFYTF. CDR3 DNA: TGTGCCAGCAGTGAACAGGGTTTCTACACCTTC.